A single sample is the source of the 8 T cell receptor beta chains below, sequenced in a study of immune evolution from preneoplasia to lung adenocarcinoma. Method: immunoSEQ multiplex PCR; TCRdb's copy keeps in-frame clones and lacks some. The sample shows around 9,100 clones, roughly four fifths of them seen only once. The sequenced material came from FFPE lung adenocarcinoma in situ tissue. The receptors were gathered from a person aged 65 to 85 with lung adenocarcinoma.

V and J are TRBV5-1 and TRBJ2-4; D remains ambiguous. V was shortened by 0 bases and J by 0 bases, with 13 bases between the two germline ends. This CDR3 spans 17 amino acids. The germline CDR1 and CDR2 sequences are SGHRS and YFSETQ. CDR3 nucleotide sequence: TGCGCCAGCAGCTTGGCCGTGGATCATCTAGCCAAAAACATTCAGTACTTC. Amino acid sequence: CASSLAVDHLAKNIQYF.

The rearrangement links TRBV11-2 to TRBJ1-4; possible D gene TRBD1, 6 bases. The CDR3 extends over 15 amino acids. V gave up 5 bases and J gave up 8 bases, with 18 bases separating them. CDR1 is SGHAT, CDR2 FQNNGV, per germline. CDR3 sequence reads: CASSPGQLRIEKLFF. The CDR3 region has the DNA TGTGCCAGCAGCCCCGGACAGCTCAGAATAGAAAAACTGTTTTTT.

The gene calls are TRBV5-1 and TRBJ2-2; 9 bases agree with TRBD1. With V trimmed by 4 bases and J by 6 bases, 4 bases remained unmatched. The CDR3 loop spans 14 amino acids. Germline loops: CDR1 SGHRS, CDR2 YFSETQ. The CDR3, as DNA: TGCGCCAGCAGCCGGACAGGGGTTGCCGGGGAGCTGTTTTTT. It encodes CASSRTGVAGELFF.

The chain recombines TRBV5-1 with TRBJ2-3, with 8 bases lining up with TRBD2. V lost 4 bases to trimming and J lost 2 bases; unmatched junction nucleotides: 6. CDR1 and CDR2 from the germline V gene are SGHRS and YFSETQ. The CDR3 totals 15 residues. CDR3 amino acids: CASSSKRGPTDTQYF. CDR3 DNA sequence: TGCGCCAGCAGCAGTAAGCGGGGGCCCACAGATACGCAGTATTTT.

The chain links TRBV19 to TRBJ1-2; 7 nucleotides align to TRBD1. V dropped 4 bases and J dropped 7; count of bases not matched to a gene: 12. In germline, CDR1 is LNHDA, CDR2 SQIVND (reference sequence). This CDR3 is 15 amino acids long. The CDR3 nucleotides read TGTGCCAGTAGTACAGGAGTTGGGACAGCGTCTGGCTACACCTTC. Translation: CASSTGVGTASGYTF.

The V and J genes are TRBV6-6 and TRBJ2-6, with TRBD1 as a possible D gene (5 bases). Per the germline V gene, CDR1 is MNHNY and CDR2 is SVGAGI (reference sequence). The CDR3 covers 16 residues. V was trimmed by 6 bases and J by 0 bases, leaving 12 bases between them. The CDR3 nucleotides read TGTGCCAGCAGCGGATTGACAGACTCTGGGGCCAACGTCCTGACTTTC. As protein: CASSGLTDSGANVLTF.

As DNA, the CDR3 is TGTGCCGCCCACCGACAGCCCCCGGACGAGCAGTACTTC. This codes for CAAHRQPPDEQYF. The chain recombines TRBV10-3 with TRBJ2-7; the D gene is possibly TRBD1 (5 bases). Trimming left V 11 bases short and J 5 bases short, with 19 bases between. CDR1 is ENHRY, CDR2 SYGVKD, per germline. CDR3 length: 13 amino acids.

The rearrangement joins TRBV11-2 to TRBJ1-2, with no clear D. CDR3 length: 11 residues. Between the trimmed V and J ends, which lost 1 base and 4 bases, there was a span of 1 base. Germline assignment: CDR1 SGHAT and CDR2 FQNNGV. CDR3 sequence: CASSLAYGYTF. The CDR3 DNA reads as TGTGCCAGCAGCTTAGCCTATGGCTACACCTTC.